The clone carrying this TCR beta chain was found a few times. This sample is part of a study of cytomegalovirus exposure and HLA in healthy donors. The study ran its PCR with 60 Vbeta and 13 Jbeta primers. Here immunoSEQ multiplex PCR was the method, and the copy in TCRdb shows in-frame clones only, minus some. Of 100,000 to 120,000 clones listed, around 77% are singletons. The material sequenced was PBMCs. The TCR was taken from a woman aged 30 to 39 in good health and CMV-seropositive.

CDR3 DNA sequence: TGTGCCAGCAGCTTATTAGCGGGAGGGCCAGCTACGCAGTATTTT. Protein: CASSLLAGGPATQYF. The chain joins TRBV7-9 to TRBJ2-3; 11 bases line up with TRBD2. Germline CDR1 is SEHNR and CDR2 is FQNEAQ (reference sequence). V gave up 2 bases and J gave up 8 bases; unmatched junction bases: 6. This CDR3 comprises 15 residues.